The 10 T cell receptor beta chains reported below all come from one sample, sequenced in a study of blood T cell repertoires in COVID-19. Clones were sequenced by immunoSEQ multiplex PCR, and TCRdb holds only the in-frame ones, with some missing. The sample gives some 87,000 clones, roughly 77% of which show up once; 13% is in the top ten. Sequencing used peripheral blood. The receptors stem from a human donor in a cohort sampled during active COVID-19.

This clone was seen a single time. One junction end does not reproduce the germline sequence, and a read error may be involved. This chain joins TRBV19 and TRBJ1-5; D might be TRBD1 (5 bases). The length of the CDR3 is 15 residues. Germline CDR1 reads LNHDA; CDR2 reads SQIVND (reference sequence). The CDR3 here is CASRIGARAGQPQHF. The CDR3 DNA reads as TGTGCCAGTAGGATAGGGGCCAGGGCAGGTCAGCCCCAGCATTTT.

The rearrangement uses TRBV9 and TRBJ2-1, with 8 positions matching TRBD2. V shed 2 bases, J shed 2 bases, and the junction held 6 bases outside the gene matches. The CDR3 has 16 amino acids. Germline-derived CDR1 and CDR2 are SGDLS and YYNGEE. The CDR3 loop reads CASSVGGSGTYNEQFF. CDR3 DNA sequence: TGTGCCAGCAGCGTCGGTGGTAGCGGGACCTACAATGAGCAGTTCTTC. The full variable domain, with the rest looked up from reference TRBV9 and TRBJ2-1, is DSGVTQTPKHLITATGQRVTLRCSPRSGDLSVYWYQQSLDQGLQFLIQYYNGEERAKGNILERFSAQQFPDLHSELNLSSLELGDSALYFCASSVGGSGTYNEQFFGPGTRLTVL.

This chain joins TRBV21-1 and TRBJ1-2. TRBV21-1 is recorded as a pseudogene. The CDR3 length is 15 residues. The CDR3 loop reads CASSKAAVANYGYTF. CDR3 DNA: TGTGCCAGCAGCAAAGCGGCGGTGGCAAACTATGGCTACACCTTC.

The genes are TRBV9 and TRBJ1-5; no firm D call. Germline values: CDR1 SGDLS, CDR2 YYNGEE. This CDR3 has 13 amino acids. Trimming left V 3 bases short and J 5 bases short, with 9 bases between. The CDR3 region has the DNA TGTGCCAGCAGCGAGGCGGGGTATCAGCCCCAGCATTTT. Translating it yields CASSEAGYQPQHF.

In its sample, this clone was seen a few times. The chain combines TRBV5-1 with TRBJ1-1; TRBD1 aligns across 8 bases. After removal of 5 bases from V and 9 bases from J, the junction contained 6 bases not matched to a gene. The germline V gene has CDR1 SGHRS and CDR2 YFSETQ. The CDR3 runs 12 residues. The CDR3 DNA reads TGCGCCAGCAGGGGGAGGACAGGGAAAGCTTTCTTT. Its protein is CASRGRTGKAFF.

This clone came up a few times. The V and J genes are TRBV7-8 and TRBJ2-7, with no clear D. The CDR3 totals 14 residues. Per germline, CDR1 SGHVS and CDR2 FQNEAQ. V shed 1 base and J shed 2 bases, with 9 bases lying between them. CDR3 DNA: TGTGCCAGCAGCTTAGTCACCGGTGCCTACGAGCAGTACTTC. Its translation is CASSLVTGAYEQYF. Combining the CDR3 with reference TRBV7-8 and TRBJ2-7 gives the whole variable domain GAGVSQSPRYKVAKRGQDVALRCDPISGHVSLFWYQQALGQGPEFLTYFQNEAQLDKSGLPSDRFFAERPEGSVSTLKIQRTQQEDSAVYLCASSLVTGAYEQYFGPGTRLTVT.

This chain connects TRBV5-8 to TRBJ1-5; no reliable D call. Germline lookup yields CDR1 SGHTS and CDR2 YDEGEE. Between the trimmed V and J ends, which lost 1 base and 0 bases, there was a span of 11 bases. CDR3 length: 16 amino acids. Here the CDR3 reads CASSLTGYYSNQPQHF. The DNA for the CDR3 is TGTGCCAGCAGCTTGACCGGTTACTATAGCAATCAGCCCCAGCATTTT.

The chain links TRBV24-1 to TRBJ2-1; 7 bases match TRBD1. CDR3 length: 13 residues. CDR1 is KGHDR, CDR2 SFDVKD, per germline. The junction had 6 bases not matched to a gene; V was cut back by 10 bases and J by 4 bases. The CDR3 DNA sequence: TGTGCCACGGGACAGACTTCGTACAATGAGCAGTTCTTC. It yields the protein CATGQTSYNEQFF.

The chain has TRBV3-1 (or the pseudogene TRBV3-2) and TRBJ2-7; 9 bases agree with TRBD2. Trimming took 0 bases from V and 7 from J; bases not matched to a gene: 13. This CDR3 has 17 residues. CDR1 and CDR2 from the germline V gene are LGHDT and YNNKEL (reference sequence). CDR3 sequence reads: CASSQDRRGGLFGEQYF. CDR3 in DNA: TGTGCCAGCAGCCAAGATAGGCGGGGGGGCCTTTTTGGGGAGCAGTACTTC.

The chain joins TRBV28 to TRBJ2-7, with TRBD1 as a possible D gene (6 bases). This CDR3 contains 13 residues. The V end was cut by 3 bases, the J end by 11 bases, with 17 bases between. CDR1 MDHEN and CDR2 SYDVKM come from the germline V gene. CDR3 loop: CASSLQAQGWKYF. CDR3 nucleotides: TGTGCCAGCAGTTTGCAGGCACAGGGATGGAAGTACTTC.